This T cell receptor (beta chain) is drawn from a study of technical replicates of blood from a few donors. The CDR3 totals 14 residues. From germline, CDR1 is SGHRS and CDR2 YFSETQ. Trimming at V came to 4 bases and at J to 6 bases, leaving 4 bases not matched to a gene. Profiling relied on immunoSEQ multiplex PCR, and the TCRdb table lists in-frame clones only, not all of them. The sample yields 84,000 or so clones, approximately 93% seen once. The chain carries TRBV5-1 and TRBJ2-2; 9 bases line up with TRBD1. Sequencing was done on a sample of T cells isolated from PBMCs. The source of this sequence is a human donor in good health. CDR3 amino acids: CASSPGTGPGELFF. The CDR3 DNA is TGCGCCAGCAGCCCCGGGACAGGGCCCGGGGAGCTGTTTTTT. The full variable domain, completed using reference TRBV5-1 and TRBJ2-2, is KAGVTQTPRYLIKTRGQQVTLSCSPISGHRSVSWYQQTPGQGLQFLFEYFSETQRNKGNFPGRFSGRQFSNSRSEMNVSTLELGDSALYLCASSPGTGPGELFFGEGSRLTVL.